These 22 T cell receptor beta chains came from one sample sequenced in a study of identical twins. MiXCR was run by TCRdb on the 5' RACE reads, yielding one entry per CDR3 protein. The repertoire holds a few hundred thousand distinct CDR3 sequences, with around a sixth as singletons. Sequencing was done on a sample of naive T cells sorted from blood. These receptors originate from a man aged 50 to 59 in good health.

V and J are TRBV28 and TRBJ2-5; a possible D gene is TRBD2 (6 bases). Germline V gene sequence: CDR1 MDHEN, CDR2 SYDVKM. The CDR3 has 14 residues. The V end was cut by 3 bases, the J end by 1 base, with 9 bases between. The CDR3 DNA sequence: TGTGCCAGCAGTTTTCCGGGAGTCCAAGAGACCCAGTACTTC. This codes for CASSFPGVQETQYF.

This chain's CDR3 is CASSLNDRVSFQPQHF. The DNA for the CDR3 is TGTGCCAGCAGTTTGAATGACAGGGTGAGTTTTCAGCCCCAGCATTTT. The chain employs TRBV12-3 or TRBV12-4 and TRBJ1-5; 7 bases are a match to TRBD1. Germline trimming cut 3 bases from V and 6 bases from J; bases unmatched to any gene: 11. The CDR3 has 16 residues.

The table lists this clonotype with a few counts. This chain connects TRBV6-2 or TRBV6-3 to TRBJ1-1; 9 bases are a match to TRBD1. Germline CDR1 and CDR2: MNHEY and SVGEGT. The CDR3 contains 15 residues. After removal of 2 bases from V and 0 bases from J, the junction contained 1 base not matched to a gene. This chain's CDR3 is CASSYRDRVNTEAFF. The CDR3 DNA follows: TGTGCCAGCAGTTACAGGGACAGGGTGAACACTGAAGCTTTCTTT.

CDR3 DNA sequence: TGCGCCAGCAGGTTACAGGGGAGATCCTACGAGCAGTACTTC. The encoded protein is CASRLQGRSYEQYF. V is TRBV5-1 and J is TRBJ2-7, with 7 bases aligning to TRBD1. J lost 1 base, V lost 5 bases, and 6 bases had no gene match. This CDR3 is built from 14 residues. Per the germline V gene, CDR1 is SGHRS and CDR2 is YFSETQ.

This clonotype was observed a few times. The CDR3 here is CASSQTFGRYEQYF. CDR3 sequence (DNA): TGTGCCAGCAGCCAAACCTTCGGACGATACGAGCAGTACTTC. This rearrangement joins TRBV5-6 to TRBJ2-7; D remains unclear. V lost 4 bases, J lost 4 bases, and 15 bases lay in between. The CDR3 contains 14 residues. The germline gives CDR1 SGHDT, CDR2 YYEEEE.

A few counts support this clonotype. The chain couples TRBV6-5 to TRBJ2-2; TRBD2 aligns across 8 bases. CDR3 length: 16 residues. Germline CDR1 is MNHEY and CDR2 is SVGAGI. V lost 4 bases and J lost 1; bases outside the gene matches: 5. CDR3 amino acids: CASSFASGLNTGELFF. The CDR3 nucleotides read TGTGCCAGCAGTTTTGCTAGCGGGCTGAACACCGGGGAGCTGTTTTTT.

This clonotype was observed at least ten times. The CDR3 spells CATSDNRILSYNEQFF. Written as DNA, the CDR3 is TGTGCCACCAGTGACAACAGAATACTCTCCTACAATGAGCAGTTCTTC. The V and J genes are TRBV24-1 and TRBJ2-1; D remains unclear. The length of the CDR3 is 16 residues. V was trimmed by 4 bases and J by 0 bases, leaving 12 bases between them. CDR1 and CDR2 from the germline V gene are KGHDR and SFDVKD.

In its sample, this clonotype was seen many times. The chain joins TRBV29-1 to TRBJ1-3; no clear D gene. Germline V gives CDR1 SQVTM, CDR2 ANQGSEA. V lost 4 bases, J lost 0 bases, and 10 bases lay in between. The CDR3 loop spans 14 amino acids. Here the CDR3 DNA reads TGCAGCGTTGGGGGAGTGCTCTCTGGAAACACCATATATTTT. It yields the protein CSVGGVLSGNTIYF. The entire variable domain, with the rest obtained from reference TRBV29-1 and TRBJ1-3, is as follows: SAVISQKPSRDICQRGTSLTIQCQVDSQVTMMFWYRQQPGQSLTLIATANQGSEATYESGFVIDKFPISRPNLTFSTLTVSNMSPEDSSIYLCSVGGVLSGNTIYFGEGSWLTVV.

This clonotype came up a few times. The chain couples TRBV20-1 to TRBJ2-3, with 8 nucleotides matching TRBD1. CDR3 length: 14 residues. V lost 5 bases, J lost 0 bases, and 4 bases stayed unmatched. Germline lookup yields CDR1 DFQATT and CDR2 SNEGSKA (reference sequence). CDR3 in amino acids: CSASDRGSTDTQYF. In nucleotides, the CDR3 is TGCAGTGCTTCCGACAGGGGAAGCACAGATACGCAGTATTTT.

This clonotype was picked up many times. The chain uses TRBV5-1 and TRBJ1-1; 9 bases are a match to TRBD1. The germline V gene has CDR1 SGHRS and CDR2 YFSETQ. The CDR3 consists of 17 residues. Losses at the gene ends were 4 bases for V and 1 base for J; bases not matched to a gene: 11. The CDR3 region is CASSRRGQGIGNTEAFF. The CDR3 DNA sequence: TGCGCCAGCAGCCGGCGGGGACAGGGAATAGGGAACACTGAAGCTTTCTTT.

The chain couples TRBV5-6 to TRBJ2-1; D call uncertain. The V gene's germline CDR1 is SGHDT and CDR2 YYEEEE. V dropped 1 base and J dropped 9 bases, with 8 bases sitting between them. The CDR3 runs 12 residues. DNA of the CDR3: TGTGCCAGCAGCTTGTTACGGGTTGAGCAGTTCTTC. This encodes CASSLLRVEQFF.

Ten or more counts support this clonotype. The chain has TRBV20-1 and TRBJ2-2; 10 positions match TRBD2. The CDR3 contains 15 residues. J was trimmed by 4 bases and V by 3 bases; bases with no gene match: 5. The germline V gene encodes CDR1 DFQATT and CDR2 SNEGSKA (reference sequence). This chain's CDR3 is CSARLAGVPTGELFF. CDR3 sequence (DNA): TGCAGTGCTAGGCTAGCGGGAGTTCCCACCGGGGAGCTGTTTTTT.

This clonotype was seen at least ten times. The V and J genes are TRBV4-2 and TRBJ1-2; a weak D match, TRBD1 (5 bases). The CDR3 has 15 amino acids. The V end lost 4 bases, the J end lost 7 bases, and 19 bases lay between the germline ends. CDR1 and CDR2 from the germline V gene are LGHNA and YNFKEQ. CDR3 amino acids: CASSPEAGFGGGYTF. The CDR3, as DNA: TGTGCCAGCAGCCCCGAGGCAGGGTTTGGTGGTGGCTACACCTTC.

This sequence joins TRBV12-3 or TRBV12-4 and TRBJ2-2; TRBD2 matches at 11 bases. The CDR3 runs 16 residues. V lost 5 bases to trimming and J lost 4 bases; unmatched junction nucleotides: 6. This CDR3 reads CASSILAGVATGELFF. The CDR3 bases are TGTGCCAGCAGTATACTAGCGGGGGTGGCCACCGGGGAGCTGTTTTTT.

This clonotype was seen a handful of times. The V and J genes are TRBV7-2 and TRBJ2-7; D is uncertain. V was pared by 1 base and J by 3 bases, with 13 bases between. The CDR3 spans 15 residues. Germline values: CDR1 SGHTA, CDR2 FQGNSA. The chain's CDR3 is CASSLDRRVVYEQYF. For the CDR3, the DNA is TGTGCCAGCAGCTTAGATAGGCGTGTAGTCTACGAGCAGTACTTC.

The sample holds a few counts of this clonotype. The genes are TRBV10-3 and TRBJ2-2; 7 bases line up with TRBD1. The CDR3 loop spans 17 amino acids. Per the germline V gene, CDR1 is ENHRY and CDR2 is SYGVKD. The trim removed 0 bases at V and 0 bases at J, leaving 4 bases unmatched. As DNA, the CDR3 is TGTGCCATCAGTGAGTCTTGGGGACAGCCGAACACCGGGGAGCTGTTTTTT. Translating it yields CAISESWGQPNTGELFF.

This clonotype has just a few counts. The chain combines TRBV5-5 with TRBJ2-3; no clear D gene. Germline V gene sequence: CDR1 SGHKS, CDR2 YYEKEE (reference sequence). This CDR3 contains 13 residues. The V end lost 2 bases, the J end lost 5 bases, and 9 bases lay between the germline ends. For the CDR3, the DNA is TGTGCCAGCAGCTTTCATCTGCGAGATACGCAGTATTTT. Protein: CASSFHLRDTQYF.

Written as DNA, the CDR3 is TGTGCCACCAGTGATTCACGAAGGGCGTTGTACACAGATACGCAGTATTTT. It is translated as CATSDSRRALYTDTQYF. The chain employs TRBV24-1 and TRBJ2-3, with D hard to call. CDR1 and CDR2 from the germline V gene are KGHDR and SFDVKD. There are 17 residues in the CDR3. Trimming cost V 2 bases and J 2 bases, with 16 bases left between them.

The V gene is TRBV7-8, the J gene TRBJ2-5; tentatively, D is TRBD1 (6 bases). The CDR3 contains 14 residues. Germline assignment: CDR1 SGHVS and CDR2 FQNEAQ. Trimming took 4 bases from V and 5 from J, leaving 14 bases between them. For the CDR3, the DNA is TGTGCCAGCAGCTATCTACAGGGCTGGGAGACCCAGTACTTC. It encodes CASSYLQGWETQYF. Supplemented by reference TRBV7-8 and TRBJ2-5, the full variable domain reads GAGVSQSPRYKVAKRGQDVALRCDPISGHVSLFWYQQALGQGPEFLTYFQNEAQLDKSGLPSDRFFAERPEGSVSTLKIQRTQQEDSAVYLCASSYLQGWETQYFGPGTRLLVL.

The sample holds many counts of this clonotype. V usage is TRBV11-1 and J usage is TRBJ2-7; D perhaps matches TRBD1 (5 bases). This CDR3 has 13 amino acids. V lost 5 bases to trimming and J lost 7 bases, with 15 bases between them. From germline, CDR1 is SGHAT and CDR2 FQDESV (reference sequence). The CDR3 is CASSTGMGWEQYF. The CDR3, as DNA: TGTGCCAGCAGCACAGGAATGGGCTGGGAGCAGTACTTC.

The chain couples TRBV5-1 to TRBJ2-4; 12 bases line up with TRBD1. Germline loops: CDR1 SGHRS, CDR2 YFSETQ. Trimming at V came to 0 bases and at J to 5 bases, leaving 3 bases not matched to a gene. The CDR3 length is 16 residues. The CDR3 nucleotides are TGCGCCAGCAGCTTGGAGGGGACAGGGGGCCAAAACATTCAGTACTTC. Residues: CASSLEGTGGQNIQYF.

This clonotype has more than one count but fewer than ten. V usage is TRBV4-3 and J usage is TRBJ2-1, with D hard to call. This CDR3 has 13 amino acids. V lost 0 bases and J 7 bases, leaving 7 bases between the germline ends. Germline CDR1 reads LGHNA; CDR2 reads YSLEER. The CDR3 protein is CASSQDDFNEQFF. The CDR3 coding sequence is TGCGCCAGCAGCCAAGATGATTTTAATGAGCAGTTCTTC.